This TCR beta chain derives from a study of blood T cell repertoires in COVID-19. Turning to the study itself: Whether acute or convalescent, the COVID-19 samples came from the United States, Italy and Spain. Nucleic acid was either cDNA or gDNA, and it came from T cells, B-cell-depleted T cells, or PBMCs.

Original processing notes: Estimation of nucleated cell counts relied on the amplification of reference gene primers. Libraries were prepared by immunoSEQ multiplex PCR; TCRdb keeps only in-frame clonotypes and omits some of them. V, J and clone size derive from that table, while D and trimming were established from the DNA sequence. The table lists more than 150,000 clones, 80% to 85% of them singletons. V was pared by 3 bases and J by 5 bases, with 5 bases between. Germline loops: CDR1 SGHTA, CDR2 FQGNSA. CDR3 length: 12 amino acids. The chain is built from TRBV7-2 and TRBJ1-5; D gene ambiguous. What was sequenced was peripheral blood. The source of this sequence is a woman aged 60-75 years with acute or convalescent COVID-19. This CDR3 reads CASSLRHQPQHF. CDR3 nucleotide sequence: TGTGCCAGCAGCTTGAGGCATCAGCCCCAGCATTTT.